This T cell receptor (beta chain) was captured by sequencing in a study of beta chain features in type 1 diabetes. The CDR3 is 15 amino acids. V was pared by 5 bases and J by 2 bases, with 7 bases of the junction left unmatched. CDR1 and CDR2 from the germline V gene are SGHAT and FQNNGV. This clone occurred a few times. Sequencing targeted expressed TCRB transcripts, as all isolated RNA had been reverse transcribed. Sequenced naive, central memory and regulatory T cell samples produced an average of about 3.9 million reads. Assay: immunoSEQ multiplex PCR; the TCRdb copy retains only in-frame clones and omits some. This table has 850,000 to 900,000 clones, roughly 16% appearing once.

The J gene is TRBJ2-3, the V gene TRBV11-2; 7 bases align to TRBD2. This TCR came from a young woman in good health. Sequencing was carried out using naive CD4+ T cells from blood. CDR3 bases: TGTGCCAGCAGCACCCCAGCGGGAAACACAGATACGCAGTATTTT. As protein: CASSTPAGNTDTQYF.